Described below is a single T cell receptor (beta chain) sequence and its context. The antigen is undetermined. Investigators reverse transcribed all isolated RNA, so they sequenced expressed TCRB transcripts. Naive, central memory and regulatory T cell samples averaged around 3.5 million immunoSEQ reads each. The repertoire was sequenced with immunoSEQ multiplex PCR; TCRdb's copy has only in-frame clones and lacks some. The sample has tens of thousands of clones; 40% to 60% are singletons. This CDR3 is built from 12 residues. Trimming removed 3 bases at V and 1 base at J, with 3 bases between. Germline values: CDR1 KGHSH, CDR2 LQKENI. The sample is drawn from a study of beta chain features in type 1 diabetes. Notes on the study in general: Reduced insertions and increased deletions marked VDJ junctions in type 1 diabetes patients. All four CD4+ subsets from Type 1 diabetes patients carried moderately but significantly shorter TCRB CDR3s. With patients and controls alike, PCR might favor shorter templates to an equal degree. Relative to healthy donors, patients appeared to have naive, central memory and Treg TCRB repertoires that were more similar.

The specimen was Tregs from blood. The V call is TRBV18, the J call TRBJ2-5; D ambiguous. This clonotype originated in a woman aged 40 to 50 with type 1 diabetes. CDR3 residues: CASSPLQETQYF. The CDR3, as DNA: TGTGCCAGCTCACCCCTCCAAGAGACCCAGTACTTC.